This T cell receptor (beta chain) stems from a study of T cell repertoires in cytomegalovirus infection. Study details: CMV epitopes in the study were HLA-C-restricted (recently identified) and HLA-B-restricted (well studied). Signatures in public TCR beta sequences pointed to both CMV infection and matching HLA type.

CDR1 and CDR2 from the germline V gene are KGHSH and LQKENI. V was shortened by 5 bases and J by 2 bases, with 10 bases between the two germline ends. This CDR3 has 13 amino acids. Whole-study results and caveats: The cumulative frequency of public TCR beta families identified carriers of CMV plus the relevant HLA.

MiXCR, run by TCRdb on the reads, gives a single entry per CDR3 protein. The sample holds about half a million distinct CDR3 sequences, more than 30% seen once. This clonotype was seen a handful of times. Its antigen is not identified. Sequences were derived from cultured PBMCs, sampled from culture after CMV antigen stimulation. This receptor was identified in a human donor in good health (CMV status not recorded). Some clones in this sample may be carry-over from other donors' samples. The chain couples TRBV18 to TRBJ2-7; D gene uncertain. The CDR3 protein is CASSMDGAYEQYV. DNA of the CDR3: TGTGCCAGCTCAATGGACGGTGCCTACGAGCAGTACGTC.